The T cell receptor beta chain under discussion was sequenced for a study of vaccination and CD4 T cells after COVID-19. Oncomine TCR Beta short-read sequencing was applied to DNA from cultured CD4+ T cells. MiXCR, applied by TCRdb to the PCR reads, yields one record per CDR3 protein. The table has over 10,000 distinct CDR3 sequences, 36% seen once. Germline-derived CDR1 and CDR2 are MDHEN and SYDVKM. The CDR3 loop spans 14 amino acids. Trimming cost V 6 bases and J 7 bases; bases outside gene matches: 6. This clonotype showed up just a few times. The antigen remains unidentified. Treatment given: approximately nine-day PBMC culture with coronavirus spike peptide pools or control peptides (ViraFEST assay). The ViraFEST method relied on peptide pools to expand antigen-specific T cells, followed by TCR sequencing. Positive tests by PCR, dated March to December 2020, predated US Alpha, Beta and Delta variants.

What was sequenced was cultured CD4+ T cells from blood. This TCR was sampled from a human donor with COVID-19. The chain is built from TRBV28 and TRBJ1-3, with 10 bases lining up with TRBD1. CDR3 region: CASSQPGQGNTIYF. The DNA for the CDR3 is TGTGCCAGCAGCCAGCCGGGACAGGGGAACACCATATATTTT.